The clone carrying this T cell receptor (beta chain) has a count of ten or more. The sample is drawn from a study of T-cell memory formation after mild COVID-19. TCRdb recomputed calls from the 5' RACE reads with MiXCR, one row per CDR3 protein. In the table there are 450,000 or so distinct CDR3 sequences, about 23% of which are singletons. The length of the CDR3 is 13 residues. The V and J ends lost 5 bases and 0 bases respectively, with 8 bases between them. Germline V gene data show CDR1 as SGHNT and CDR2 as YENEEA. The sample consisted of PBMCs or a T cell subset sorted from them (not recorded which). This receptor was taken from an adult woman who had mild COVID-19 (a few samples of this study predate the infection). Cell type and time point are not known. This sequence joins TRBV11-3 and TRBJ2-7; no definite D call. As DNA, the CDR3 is TGTGCCAGCAGCATTGAACTCTCCTACGAGCAGTACTTC. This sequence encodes CASSIELSYEQYF.